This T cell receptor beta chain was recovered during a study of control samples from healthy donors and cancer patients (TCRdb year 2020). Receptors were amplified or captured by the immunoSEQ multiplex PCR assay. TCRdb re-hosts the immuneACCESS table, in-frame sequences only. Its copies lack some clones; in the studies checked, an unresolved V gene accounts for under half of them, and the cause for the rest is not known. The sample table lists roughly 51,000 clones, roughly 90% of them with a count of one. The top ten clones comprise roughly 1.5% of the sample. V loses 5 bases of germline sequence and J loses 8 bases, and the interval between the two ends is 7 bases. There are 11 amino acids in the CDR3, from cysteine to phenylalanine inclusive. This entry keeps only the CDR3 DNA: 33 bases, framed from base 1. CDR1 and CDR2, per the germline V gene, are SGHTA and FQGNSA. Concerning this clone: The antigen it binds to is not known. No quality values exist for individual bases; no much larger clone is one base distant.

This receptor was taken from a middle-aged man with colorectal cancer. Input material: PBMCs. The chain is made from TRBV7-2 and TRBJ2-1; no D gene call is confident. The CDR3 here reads CASSLEYEQFF. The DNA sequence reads TGTGCCAGCAGCCTGGAGTATGAGCAGTTCTTC. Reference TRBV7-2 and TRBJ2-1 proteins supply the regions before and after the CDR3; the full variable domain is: GAGVSQSPSNKVTEKGKDVELRCDPISGHTALYWYRQSLGQGLEFLIYFQGNSAPDKSGLPSDRFSAERTGGSVSTLTIQRTQQEDSAVYLCASSLEYEQFFGPGTRLTVL.